This T cell receptor (beta chain) was documented in a study of human T cells and chemical hapten exposure. Notes on the study in general: Donors, who had alopecia, may show an immune response that differs from healthy people's. Expanded TCRs created a significantly greater count of big CDR3 similarity clusters than controls did.

This clonotype was detected a few times. What it recognizes is unknown. After removal of 6 bases from V and 1 base from J, the junction contained 2 bases not matched to a gene. Germline assignment: CDR1 MNHEY and CDR2 SVGEGT. There are 14 residues in the CDR3. The sample's time point: patch test 1, 2 weeks after DPC sensitization. The treatment was: therapeutic diphenylcyclopropenone sensitization with weekly scalp DPC. The library labeled individual cDNA molecules by adding unique molecular identifiers to them. Via MiXCR, TCRdb re-called the RACE reads, giving one row per CDR3 protein. The profile covers 95,000 or so distinct CDR3 sequences, with approximately 10% appearing a single time and roughly 2.2% taken by the ten largest.

The chain couples TRBV6-2 or TRBV6-3 to TRBJ2-5, with 10 bases identical to TRBD1. This receptor was obtained from a man in his forties or fifties with alopecia areata. Some clones in this sample may be carry-over from other donors' samples. The sample here was whole blood, taken in connection with sensitization to the hapten diphenylcyclopropenone (DPC). CDR3 loop: CASSRTGGQETQYF. The CDR3 region has the DNA TGTGCCAGCAGCCGGACAGGGGGCCAAGAGACCCAGTACTTC.